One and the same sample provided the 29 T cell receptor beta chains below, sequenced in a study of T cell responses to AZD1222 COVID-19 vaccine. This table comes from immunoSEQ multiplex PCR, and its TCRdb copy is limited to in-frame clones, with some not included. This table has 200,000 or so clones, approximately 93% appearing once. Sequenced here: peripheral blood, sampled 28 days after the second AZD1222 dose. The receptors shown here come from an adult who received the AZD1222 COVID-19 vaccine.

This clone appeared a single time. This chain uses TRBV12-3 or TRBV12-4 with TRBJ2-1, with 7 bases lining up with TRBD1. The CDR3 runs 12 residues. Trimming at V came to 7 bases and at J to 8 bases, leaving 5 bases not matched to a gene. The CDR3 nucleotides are TGTGCCAGCATACAGGGGAGAGATGAGCAGTTCTTC. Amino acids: CASIQGRDEQFF.

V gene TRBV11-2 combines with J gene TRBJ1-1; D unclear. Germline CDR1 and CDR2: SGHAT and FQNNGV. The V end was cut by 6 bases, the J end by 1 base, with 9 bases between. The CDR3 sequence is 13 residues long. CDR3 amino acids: CASSLQPNTEAFF. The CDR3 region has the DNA TGTGCCAGCAGTCTACAGCCGAACACTGAAGCTTTCTTT.

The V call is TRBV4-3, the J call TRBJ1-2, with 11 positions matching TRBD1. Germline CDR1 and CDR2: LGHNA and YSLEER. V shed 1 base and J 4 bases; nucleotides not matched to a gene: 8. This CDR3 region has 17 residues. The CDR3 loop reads CASSQGQTGTGGYGYTF. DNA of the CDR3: TGCGCCAGCAGCCAAGGTCAGACCGGGACAGGGGGCTATGGCTACACCTTC.

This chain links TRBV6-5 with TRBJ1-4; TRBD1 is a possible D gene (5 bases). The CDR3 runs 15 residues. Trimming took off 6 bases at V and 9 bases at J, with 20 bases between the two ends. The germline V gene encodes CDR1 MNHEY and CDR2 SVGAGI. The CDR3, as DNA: TGTGCCAGCAGCCACGGGACGCCGACCGGGAAAAAACTGTTTTTT. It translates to CASSHGTPTGKKLFF.

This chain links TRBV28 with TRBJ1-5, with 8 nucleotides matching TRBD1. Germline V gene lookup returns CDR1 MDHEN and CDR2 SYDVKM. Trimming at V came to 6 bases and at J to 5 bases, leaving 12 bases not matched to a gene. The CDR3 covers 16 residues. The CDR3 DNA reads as TGTGCCAGCAGCCTGGGGACAGGAGAAAGTGATCAGCCCCAGCATTTT. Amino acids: CASSLGTGESDQPQHF.

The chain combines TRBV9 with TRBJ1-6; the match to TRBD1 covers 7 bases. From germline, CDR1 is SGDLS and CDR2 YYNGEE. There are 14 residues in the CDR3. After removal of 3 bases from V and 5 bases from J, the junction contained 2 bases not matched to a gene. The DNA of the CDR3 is TGTGCCAGCAGCGGGGGACAGAATAATTCACCCCTCCACTTT. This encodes CASSGGQNNSPLHF.

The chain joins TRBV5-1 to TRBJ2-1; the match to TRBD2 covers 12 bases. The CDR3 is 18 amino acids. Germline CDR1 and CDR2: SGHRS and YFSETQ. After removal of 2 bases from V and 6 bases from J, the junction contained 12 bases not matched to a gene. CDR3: CASSFRTSGGYDVNEQFF. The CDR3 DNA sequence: TGCGCCAGCAGCTTTCGAACTAGCGGGGGGTACGATGTCAATGAGCAGTTCTTC. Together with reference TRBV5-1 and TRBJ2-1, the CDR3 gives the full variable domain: KAGVTQTPRYLIKTRGQQVTLSCSPISGHRSVSWYQQTPGQGLQFLFEYFSETQRNKGNFPGRFSGRQFSNSRSEMNVSTLELGDSALYLCASSFRTSGGYDVNEQFFGPGTRLTVL.

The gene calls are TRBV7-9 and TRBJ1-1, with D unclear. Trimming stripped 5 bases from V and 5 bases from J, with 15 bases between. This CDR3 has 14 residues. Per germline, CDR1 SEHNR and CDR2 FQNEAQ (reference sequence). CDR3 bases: TGTGCCAGCAGCCAACAGACACCGGGGACTGAAGCTTTCTTT. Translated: CASSQQTPGTEAFF. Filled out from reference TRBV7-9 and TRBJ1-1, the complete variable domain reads DTGVSQNPRHKITKRGQNVTFRCDPISEHNRLYWYRQTLGQGPEFLTYFQNEAQLEKSRLLSDRFSAERPKGSFSTLEIQRTEQGDSAMYLCASSQQTPGTEAFFGQGTRLTVV.

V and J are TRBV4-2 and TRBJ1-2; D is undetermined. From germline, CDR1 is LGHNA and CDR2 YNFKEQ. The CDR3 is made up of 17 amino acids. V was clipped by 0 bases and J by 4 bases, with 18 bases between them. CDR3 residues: CASSQDEVVGAPYGYTF. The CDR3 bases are TGTGCCAGCAGCCAAGATGAGGTAGTGGGAGCTCCCTATGGCTACACCTTC.

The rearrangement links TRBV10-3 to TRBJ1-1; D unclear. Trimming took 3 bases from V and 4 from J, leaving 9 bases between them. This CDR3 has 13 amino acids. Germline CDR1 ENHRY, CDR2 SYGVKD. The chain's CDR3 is CAISDSMVTEAFF. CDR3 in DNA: TGTGCCATCAGTGACTCGATGGTCACTGAAGCTTTCTTT.

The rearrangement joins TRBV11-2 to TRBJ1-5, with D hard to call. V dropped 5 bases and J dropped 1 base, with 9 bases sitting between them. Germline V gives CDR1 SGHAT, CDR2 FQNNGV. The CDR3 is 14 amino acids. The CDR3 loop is CASSQTGSNQPQHF. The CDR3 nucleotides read TGTGCCAGCAGCCAGACGGGGAGCAATCAGCCCCAGCATTTT.

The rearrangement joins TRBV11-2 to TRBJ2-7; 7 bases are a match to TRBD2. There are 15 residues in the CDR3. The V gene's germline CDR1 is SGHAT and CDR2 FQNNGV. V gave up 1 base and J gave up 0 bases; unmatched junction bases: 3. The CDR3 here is CASSLGASGSYEQYF. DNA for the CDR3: TGTGCCAGCAGCTTAGGGGCTAGCGGCTCCTACGAGCAGTACTTC.

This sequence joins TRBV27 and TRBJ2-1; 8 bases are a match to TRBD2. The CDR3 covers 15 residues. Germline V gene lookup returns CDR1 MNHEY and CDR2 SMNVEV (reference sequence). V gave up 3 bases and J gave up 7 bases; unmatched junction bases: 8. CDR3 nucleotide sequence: TGTGCCAGCAGTTTCCGCGGGGGGCTCCCTAATGAGCAGTTCTTC. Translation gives CASSFRGGLPNEQFF.

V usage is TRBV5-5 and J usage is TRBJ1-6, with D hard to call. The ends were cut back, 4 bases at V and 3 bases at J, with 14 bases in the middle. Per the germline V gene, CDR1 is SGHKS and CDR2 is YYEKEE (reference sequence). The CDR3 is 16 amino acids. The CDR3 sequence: CASSITQSRYNSPLHF. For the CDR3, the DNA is TGTGCCAGCAGCATCACACAGTCCCGCTATAATTCACCCCTCCACTTT.

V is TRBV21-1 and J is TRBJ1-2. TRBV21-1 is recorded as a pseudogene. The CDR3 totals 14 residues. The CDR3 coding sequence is TGTGCCAGCACACGTGCGGGGCGAAGGTATGGCTACACCTTC. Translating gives CASTRAGRRYGYTF.

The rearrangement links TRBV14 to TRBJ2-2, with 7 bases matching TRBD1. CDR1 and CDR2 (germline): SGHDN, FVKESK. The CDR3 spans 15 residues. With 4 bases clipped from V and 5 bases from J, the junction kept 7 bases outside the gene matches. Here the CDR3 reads CASSPQGVGTGELFF. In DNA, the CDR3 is TGTGCCAGCAGCCCCCAGGGGGTTGGTACCGGGGAGCTGTTTTTT.

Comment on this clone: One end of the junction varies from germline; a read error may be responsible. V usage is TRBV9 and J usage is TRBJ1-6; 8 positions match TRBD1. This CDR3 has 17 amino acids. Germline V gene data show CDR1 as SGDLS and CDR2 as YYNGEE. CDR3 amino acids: CASSVGRPGQDNSPLHF. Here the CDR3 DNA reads TGTGCCAGCAGTGTAGGCCGGCCGGGACAGGATAATTCACCCCTCCACTTT.

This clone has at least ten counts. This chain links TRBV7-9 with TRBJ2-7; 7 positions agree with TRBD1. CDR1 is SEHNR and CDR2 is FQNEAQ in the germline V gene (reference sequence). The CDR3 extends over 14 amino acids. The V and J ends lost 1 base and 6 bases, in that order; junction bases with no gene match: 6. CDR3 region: CASSLDGQVVEQYF. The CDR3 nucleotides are TGTGCCAGCAGCTTAGATGGACAGGTAGTCGAGCAGTACTTC.

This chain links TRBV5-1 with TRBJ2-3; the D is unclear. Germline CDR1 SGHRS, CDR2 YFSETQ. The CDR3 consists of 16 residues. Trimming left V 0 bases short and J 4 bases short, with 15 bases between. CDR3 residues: CASSLAGRPESDTQYF. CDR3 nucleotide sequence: TGCGCCAGCAGCTTGGCCGGCAGGCCGGAATCAGATACGCAGTATTTT.

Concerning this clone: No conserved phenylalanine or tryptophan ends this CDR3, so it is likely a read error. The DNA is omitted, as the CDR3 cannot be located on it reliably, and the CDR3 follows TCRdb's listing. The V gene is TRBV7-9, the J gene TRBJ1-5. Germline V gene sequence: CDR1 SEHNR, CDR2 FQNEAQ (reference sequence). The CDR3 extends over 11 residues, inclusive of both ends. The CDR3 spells CASSHGGIKGR.

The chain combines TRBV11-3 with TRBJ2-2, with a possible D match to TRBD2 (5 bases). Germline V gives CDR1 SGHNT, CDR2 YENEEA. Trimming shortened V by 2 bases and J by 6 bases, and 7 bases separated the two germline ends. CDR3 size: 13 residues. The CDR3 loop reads CASSLSGSGELFF. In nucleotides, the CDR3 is TGTGCCAGCAGCTTATCGGGGTCCGGGGAGCTGTTTTTT.

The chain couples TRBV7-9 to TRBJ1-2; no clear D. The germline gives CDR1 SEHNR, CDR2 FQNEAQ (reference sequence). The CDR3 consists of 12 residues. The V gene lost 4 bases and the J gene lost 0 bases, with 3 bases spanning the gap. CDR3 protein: CASSSSNYGYTF. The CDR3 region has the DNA TGTGCCAGCAGCTCGTCTAACTATGGCTACACCTTC.

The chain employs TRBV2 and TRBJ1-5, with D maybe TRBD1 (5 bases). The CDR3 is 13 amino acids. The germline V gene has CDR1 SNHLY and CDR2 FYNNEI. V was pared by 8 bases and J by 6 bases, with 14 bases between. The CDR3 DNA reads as TGTGCCAGCGATCGTGGGGGGGGTCAGCCCCAGCATTTT. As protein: CASDRGGGQPQHF.

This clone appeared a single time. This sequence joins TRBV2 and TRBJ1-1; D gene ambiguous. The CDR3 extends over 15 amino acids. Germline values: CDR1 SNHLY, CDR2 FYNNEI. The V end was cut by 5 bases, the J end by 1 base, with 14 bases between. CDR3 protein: CASSSRASGNTEAFF. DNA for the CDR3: TGTGCCAGCAGTTCACGGGCCTCCGGGAACACTGAAGCTTTCTTT.

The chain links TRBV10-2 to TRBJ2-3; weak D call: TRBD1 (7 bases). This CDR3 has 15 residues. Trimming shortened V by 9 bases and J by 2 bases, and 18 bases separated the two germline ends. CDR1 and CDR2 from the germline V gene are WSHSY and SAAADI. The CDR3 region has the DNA TGCGCCAGTACAACGCGGGACAGATACACAGATACGCAGTATTTT. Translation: CASTTRDRYTDTQYF.

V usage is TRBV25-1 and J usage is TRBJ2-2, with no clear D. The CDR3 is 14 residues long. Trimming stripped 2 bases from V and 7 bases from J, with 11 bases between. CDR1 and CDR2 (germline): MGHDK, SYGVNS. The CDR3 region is CASSEALLGGELFF. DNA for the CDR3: TGTGCCAGCAGTGAAGCCTTGCTGGGCGGGGAGCTGTTTTTT.

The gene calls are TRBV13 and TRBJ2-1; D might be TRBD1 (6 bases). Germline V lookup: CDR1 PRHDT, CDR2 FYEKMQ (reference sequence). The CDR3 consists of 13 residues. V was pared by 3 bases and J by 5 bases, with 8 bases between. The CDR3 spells CASSFPGDNEQFF. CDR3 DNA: TGTGCCAGCAGCTTCCCAGGGGACAATGAGCAGTTCTTC. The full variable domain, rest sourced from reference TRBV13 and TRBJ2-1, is AAGVIQSPRHLIKEKRETATLKCYPIPRHDTVYWYQQGPGQDPQFLISFYEKMQSDKGSIPDRFSAQQFSDYHSELNMSSLELGDSALYFCASSFPGDNEQFFGPGTRLTVL.

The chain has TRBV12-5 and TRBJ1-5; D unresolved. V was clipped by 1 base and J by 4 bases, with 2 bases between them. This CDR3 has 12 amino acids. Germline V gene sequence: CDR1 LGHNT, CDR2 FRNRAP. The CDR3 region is CASGLENQPQHF. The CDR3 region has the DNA TGTGCTAGTGGTTTGGAAAATCAGCCCCAGCATTTT.

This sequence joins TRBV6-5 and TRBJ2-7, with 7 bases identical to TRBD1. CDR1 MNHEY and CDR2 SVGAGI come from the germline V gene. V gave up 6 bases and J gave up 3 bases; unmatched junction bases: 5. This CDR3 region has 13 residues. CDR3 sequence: CASSRGQYYEQYF. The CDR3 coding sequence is TGTGCCAGCAGCAGGGGACAGTACTACGAGCAGTACTTC.